Below, one T cell receptor (beta chain) is given with its context. Assay used: immunoSEQ multiplex PCR; TCRdb lists only in-frame clones, some missing. The sample records tens of thousands of clones, 65% to 90% being singletons. This sample was taken from a study of OX40 agonist ivuxolimab in advanced cancers. Study summary: From 23 to 79 years was the age range, with a mean of around 56 years, and around 84% were male.

Peripheral blood came from all dose cohorts at three timepoints. The input for sequencing was CD4+ or CD8+ T cells sorted from blood, taken in a trial of the OX40 agonist ivuxolimab. The TCR originated in an adult with an advanced solid tumor such as melanoma, head and neck, liver or kidney cancer.

The CDR3, as DNA: TGTGCCAGCTCACCCCGGGGGGGCAAGAACAATGAGCAGTTCTTC. Translated, it gives CASSPRGGKNNEQFF. This chain links TRBV18 with TRBJ2-1; 8 positions agree with TRBD2. This CDR3 has 15 amino acids. From germline, CDR1 is KGHSH and CDR2 LQKENI. V was pared by 3 bases and J by 5 bases, with 6 bases of the junction left unmatched.